The entry that follows covers one T cell receptor beta chain sequence. The table came from immunoSEQ multiplex PCR; TCRdb's copy has only in-frame clones and leaves some out. The sample consists of under 200,000 clones, around nine tenths of them appearing once. The data are from a study of control samples from healthy donors and cancer patients. Trimming removed 0 bases from V and 6 bases from J; junction bases left unmatched: 5. Looked up from germline, CDR1 is SGHDT and CDR2 is YYEEEE. The length of the CDR3 is 15 residues. The specimen was blood. This chain uses TRBV5-6 with TRBJ1-2; TRBD1 matches at 10 bases. This TCR was sampled from a woman aged 25-40 years in good health. In nucleotides, the CDR3 is TGTGCCAGCAGCTTGGGAATGGACAGGGGGGATGGCTACACCTTC. Translating it yields CASSLGMDRGDGYTF.